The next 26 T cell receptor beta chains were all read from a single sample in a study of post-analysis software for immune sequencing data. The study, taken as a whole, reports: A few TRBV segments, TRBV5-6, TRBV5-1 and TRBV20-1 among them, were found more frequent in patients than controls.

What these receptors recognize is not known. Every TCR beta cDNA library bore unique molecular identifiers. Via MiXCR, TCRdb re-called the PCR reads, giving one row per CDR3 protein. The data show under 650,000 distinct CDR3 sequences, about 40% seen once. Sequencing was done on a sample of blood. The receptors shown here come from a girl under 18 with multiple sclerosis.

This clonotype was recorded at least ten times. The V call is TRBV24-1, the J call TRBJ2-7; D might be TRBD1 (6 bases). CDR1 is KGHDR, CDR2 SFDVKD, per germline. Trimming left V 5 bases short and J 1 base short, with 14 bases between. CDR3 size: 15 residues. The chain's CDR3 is CATSAPQGRSYEQYF. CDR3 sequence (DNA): TGTGCCACCAGTGCCCCACAGGGCAGGTCCTACGAGCAGTACTTC.

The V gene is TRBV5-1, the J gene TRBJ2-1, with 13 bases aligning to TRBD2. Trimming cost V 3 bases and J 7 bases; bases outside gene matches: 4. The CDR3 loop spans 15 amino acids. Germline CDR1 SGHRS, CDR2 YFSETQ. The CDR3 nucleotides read TGCGCCAGCAGCTCCGGACTAGCGGGAGAGAATGAGCAGTTCTTC. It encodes CASSSGLAGENEQFF.

The CDR3 region has the DNA TGTGCCAGCATTTTAGAAGGGTTTGGGGAGCAGTACTTC. Its translation: CASILEGFGEQYF. The chain uses TRBV7-9 and TRBJ2-5, with D perhaps matching TRBD2 (5 bases). The length of the CDR3 is 13 residues. CDR1 is SEHNR, CDR2 FQNEAQ, per germline (reference sequence). V was clipped by 7 bases and J by 11 bases, with 20 bases between them. Full variable domain (rest looked up from reference TRBV7-9 and TRBJ2-5): DTGVSQNPRHKITKRGQNVTFRCDPISEHNRLYWYRQTLGQGPEFLTYFQNEAQLEKSRLLSDRFSAERPKGSFSTLEIQRTEQGDSAMYLCASILEGFGEQYFGPGTRLLVL.

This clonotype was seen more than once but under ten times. Here the CDR3 reads CASSEGGYGETQYF. As DNA, the CDR3 is TGTGCCAGCAGCGAGGGGGGGTACGGGGAGACCCAGTACTTC. This chain uses TRBV12-3 or TRBV12-4 with TRBJ2-5, with TRBD2 as a possible D gene (7 bases). Trimming stripped 6 bases from V and 5 bases from J, with 16 bases between. The CDR3 totals 14 residues.

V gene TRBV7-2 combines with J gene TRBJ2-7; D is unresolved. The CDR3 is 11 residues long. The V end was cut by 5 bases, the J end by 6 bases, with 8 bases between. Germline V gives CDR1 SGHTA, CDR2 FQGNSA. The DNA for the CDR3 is TGTGCCAGCAGCCAATACTCCGAGCAGTACTTC. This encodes CASSQYSEQYF.

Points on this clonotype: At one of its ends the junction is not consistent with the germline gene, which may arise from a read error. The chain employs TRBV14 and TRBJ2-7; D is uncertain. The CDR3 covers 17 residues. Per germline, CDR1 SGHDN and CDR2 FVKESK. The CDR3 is CASSQLKKGTTPYEQYF. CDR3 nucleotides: TGCGCCAGCAGCCAACTAAAAAAGGGCACGACACCCTACGAGCAGTACTTC.

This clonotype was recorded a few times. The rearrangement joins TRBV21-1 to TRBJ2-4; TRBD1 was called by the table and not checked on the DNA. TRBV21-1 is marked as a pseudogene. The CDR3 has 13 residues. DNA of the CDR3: TGTGCCAGCAGCAAAAATCCCGGGAACATTCAGTACTTC. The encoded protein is CASSKNPGNIQYF.

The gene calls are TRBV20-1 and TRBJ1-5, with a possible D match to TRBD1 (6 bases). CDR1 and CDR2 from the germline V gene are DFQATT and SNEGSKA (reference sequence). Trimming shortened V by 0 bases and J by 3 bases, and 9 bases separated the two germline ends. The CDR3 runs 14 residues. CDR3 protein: CSAREGGSNQPQHF. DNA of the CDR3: TGCAGTGCTAGAGAAGGGGGGTCCAATCAGCCCCAGCATTTT.

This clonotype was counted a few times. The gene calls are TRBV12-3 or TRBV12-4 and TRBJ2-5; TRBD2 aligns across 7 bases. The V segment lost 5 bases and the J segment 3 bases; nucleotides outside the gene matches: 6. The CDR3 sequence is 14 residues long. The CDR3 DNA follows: TGTGCCAGCAGTCTCTCGGGGGGTGAAGAGACCCAGTACTTC. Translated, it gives CASSLSGGEETQYF.

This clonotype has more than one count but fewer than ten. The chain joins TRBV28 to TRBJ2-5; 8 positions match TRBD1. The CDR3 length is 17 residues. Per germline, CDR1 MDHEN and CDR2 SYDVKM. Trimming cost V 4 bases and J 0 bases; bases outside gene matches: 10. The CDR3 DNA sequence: TGTGCCAGCAGTTCAAACCGACAGGGGAAGTACCAAGAGACCCAGTACTTC. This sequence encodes CASSSNRQGKYQETQYF. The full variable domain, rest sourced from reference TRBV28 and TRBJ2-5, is DVKVTQSSRYLVKRTGEKVFLECVQDMDHENMFWYRQDPGLGLRLIYFSYDVKMKEKGDIPEGYSVSREKKERFSLILESASTNQTSMYLCASSSNRQGKYQETQYFGPGTRLLVL.

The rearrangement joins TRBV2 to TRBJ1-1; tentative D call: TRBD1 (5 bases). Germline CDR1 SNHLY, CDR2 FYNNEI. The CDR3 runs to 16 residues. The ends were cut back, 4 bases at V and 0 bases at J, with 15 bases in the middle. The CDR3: CASSAGLIVMNTEAFF. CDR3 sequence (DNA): TGTGCCAGCAGTGCGGGACTGATAGTAATGAACACTGAAGCTTTCTTT.

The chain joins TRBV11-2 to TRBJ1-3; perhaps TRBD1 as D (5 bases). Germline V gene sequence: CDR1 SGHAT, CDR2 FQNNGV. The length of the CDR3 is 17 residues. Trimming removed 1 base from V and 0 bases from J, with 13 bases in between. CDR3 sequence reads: CASSLVARGASGNTIYF. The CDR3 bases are TGTGCCAGCAGCTTAGTAGCCCGAGGGGCCTCTGGAAACACCATATATTTT.

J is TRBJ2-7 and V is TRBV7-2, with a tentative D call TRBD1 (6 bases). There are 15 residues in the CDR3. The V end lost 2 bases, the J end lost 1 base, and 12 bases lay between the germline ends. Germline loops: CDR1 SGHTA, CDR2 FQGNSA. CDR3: CASSLIQGTSYEQYF. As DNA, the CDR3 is TGTGCCAGCAGCTTAATCCAGGGGACATCCTACGAGCAGTACTTC.

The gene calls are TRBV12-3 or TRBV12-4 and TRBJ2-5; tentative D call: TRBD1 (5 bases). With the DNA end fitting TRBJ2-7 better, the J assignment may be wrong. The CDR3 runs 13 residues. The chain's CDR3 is CASSLSGFYEQYF. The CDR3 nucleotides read TGTGCCAGCAGTCTCTCAGGGTTTTACGAGCAGTACTTC.

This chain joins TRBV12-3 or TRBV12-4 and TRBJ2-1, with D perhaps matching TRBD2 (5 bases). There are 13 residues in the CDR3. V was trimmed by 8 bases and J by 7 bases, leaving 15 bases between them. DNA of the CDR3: TGTGCCAGCCGCCCACGGGAAGCGAATGAGCAGTTCTTC. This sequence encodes CASRPREANEQFF.

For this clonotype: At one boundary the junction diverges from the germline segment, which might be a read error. The CDR3 region is CASSLGRLVGSETQYF. The CDR3 DNA reads TGTGCTAGCAGCTTAGGAAGACTAGTTGGTTCGGAGACCCAGTACTTC. J is TRBJ2-5 and V is TRBV7-7, with D perhaps TRBD2 (6 bases). The CDR3 runs to 16 residues. CDR1 and CDR2 (germline): SSHAT, FNYEAQ (reference sequence).

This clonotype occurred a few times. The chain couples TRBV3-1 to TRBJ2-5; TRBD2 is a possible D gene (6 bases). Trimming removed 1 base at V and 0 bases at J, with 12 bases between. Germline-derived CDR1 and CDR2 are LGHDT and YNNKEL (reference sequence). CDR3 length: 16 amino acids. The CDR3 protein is CASSQAGERDQETQYF. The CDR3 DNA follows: TGTGCCAGCAGCCAAGCGGGAGAGAGGGACCAAGAGACCCAGTACTTC.

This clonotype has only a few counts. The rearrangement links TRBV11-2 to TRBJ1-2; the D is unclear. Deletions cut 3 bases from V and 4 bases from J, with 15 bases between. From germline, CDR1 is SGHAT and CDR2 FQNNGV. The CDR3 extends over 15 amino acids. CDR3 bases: TGTGCCAGCAGCTTTAAGGTCCGACGGCTCTATGGCTACACCTTC. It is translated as CASSFKVRRLYGYTF.

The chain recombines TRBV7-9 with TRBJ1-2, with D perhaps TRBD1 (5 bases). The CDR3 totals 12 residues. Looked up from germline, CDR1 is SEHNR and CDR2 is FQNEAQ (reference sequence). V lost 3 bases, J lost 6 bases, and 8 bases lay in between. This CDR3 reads CASSFAGDGYTF. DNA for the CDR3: TGTGCCAGCAGCTTTGCGGGGGATGGCTACACCTTC.

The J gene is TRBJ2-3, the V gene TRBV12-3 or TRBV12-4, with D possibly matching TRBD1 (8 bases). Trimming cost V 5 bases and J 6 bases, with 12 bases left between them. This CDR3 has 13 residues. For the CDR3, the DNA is TGTGCCAGCAGTGTACAGGGGGGGGATACGCAGTATTTT. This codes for CASSVQGGDTQYF.

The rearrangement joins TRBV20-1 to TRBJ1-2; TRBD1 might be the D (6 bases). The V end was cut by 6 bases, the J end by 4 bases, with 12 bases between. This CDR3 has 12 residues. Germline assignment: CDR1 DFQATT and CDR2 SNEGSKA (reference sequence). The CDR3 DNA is TGCAGTGCAATGGGGGCCGGCTATGGCTACACCTTC. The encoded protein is CSAMGAGYGYTF.

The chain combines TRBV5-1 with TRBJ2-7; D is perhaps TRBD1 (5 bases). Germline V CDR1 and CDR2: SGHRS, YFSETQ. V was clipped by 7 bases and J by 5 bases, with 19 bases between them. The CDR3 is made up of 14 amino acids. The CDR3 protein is CASRDSSRLDEQYF. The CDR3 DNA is TGCGCCAGCCGCGACAGTTCTCGGCTTGACGAGCAGTACTTC.

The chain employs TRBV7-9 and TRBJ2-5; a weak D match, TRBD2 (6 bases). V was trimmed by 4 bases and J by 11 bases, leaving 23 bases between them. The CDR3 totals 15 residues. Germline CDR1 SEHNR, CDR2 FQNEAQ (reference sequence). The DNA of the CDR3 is TGTGCCAGCAGCTCCCTTATGCTGGGACTTTGGGAGCAGTACTTC. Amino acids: CASSSLMLGLWEQYF.

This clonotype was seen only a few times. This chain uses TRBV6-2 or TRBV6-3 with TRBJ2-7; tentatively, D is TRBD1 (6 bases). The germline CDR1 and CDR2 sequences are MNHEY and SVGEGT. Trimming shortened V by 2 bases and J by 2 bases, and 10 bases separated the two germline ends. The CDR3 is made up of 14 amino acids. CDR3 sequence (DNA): TGTGCCAGCAGTTACCAGGACAGCCCCTACGAGCAGTACTTC. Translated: CASSYQDSPYEQYF.

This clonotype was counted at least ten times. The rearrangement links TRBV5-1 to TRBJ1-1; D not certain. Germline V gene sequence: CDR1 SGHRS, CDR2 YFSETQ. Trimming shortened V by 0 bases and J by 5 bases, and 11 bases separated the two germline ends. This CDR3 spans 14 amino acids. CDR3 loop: CASSLAGGGTEAFF. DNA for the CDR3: TGCGCCAGCAGCTTGGCCGGAGGTGGTACTGAAGCTTTCTTT.

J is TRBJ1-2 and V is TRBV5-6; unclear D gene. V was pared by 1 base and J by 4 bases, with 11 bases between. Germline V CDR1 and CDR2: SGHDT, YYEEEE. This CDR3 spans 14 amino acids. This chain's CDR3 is CASSLWEGTYGYTF. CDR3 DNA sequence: TGTGCCAGCAGCTTGTGGGAGGGAACCTATGGCTACACCTTC.